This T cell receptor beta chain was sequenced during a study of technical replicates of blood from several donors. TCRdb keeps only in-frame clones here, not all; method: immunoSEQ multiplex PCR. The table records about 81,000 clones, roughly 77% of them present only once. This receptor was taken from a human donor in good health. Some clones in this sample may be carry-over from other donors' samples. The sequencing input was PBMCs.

The CDR3 DNA is TGTGCCAGCAGCTTACTAGCGGGAGTTCCAGATACGCAGTATTTT. The encoded protein is CASSLLAGVPDTQYF. This chain links TRBV5-6 with TRBJ2-3; 11 bases map to TRBD2. CDR1 is SGHDT, CDR2 YYEEEE, per germline. This CDR3 is built from 15 residues. V gave up 2 bases and J gave up 4 bases; unmatched junction bases: 3. The variable domain in full, with the rest retrieved from reference TRBV5-6 and TRBJ2-3, is DAGVTQSPTHLIKTRGQQVTLRCSPKSGHDTVSWYQQALGQGPQFIFQYYEEEERQRGNFPDRFSGHQFPNYSSELNVNALLLGDSALYLCASSLLAGVPDTQYFGPGTRLTVL.